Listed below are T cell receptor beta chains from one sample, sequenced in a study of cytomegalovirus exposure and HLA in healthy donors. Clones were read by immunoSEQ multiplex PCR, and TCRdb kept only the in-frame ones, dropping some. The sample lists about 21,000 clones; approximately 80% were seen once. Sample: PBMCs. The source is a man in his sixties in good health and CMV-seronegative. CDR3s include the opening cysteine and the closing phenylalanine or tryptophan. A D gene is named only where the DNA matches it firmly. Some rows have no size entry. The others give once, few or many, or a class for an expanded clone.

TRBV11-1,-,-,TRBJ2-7,CASSSGVLFTASYEQYF,TGTGCCAGCAGCTCAGGCGTACTTTTCACCGCCTCCTACGAGCAGTACTTC
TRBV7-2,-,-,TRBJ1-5,CASSLVGDNQPQHF,TGTGCCAGCAGCTTAGTAGGGGACAATCAGCCCCAGCATTTT
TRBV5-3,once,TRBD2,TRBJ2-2,CARLAAGTGELFF,TGTGCCCGATTAGCAGCGGGAACCGGGGAGCTGTTTTTT
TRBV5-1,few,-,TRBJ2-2,CASSPAQGQGTRELFF,TGCGCCAGCAGCCCAGCTCAAGGGCAGGGGACCCGGGAGCTGTTTTTT
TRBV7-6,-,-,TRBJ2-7,CASSFGQGRMYEQYF,TGTGCCAGCAGCTTCGGACAAGGCCGTATGTACGAGCAGTACTTC
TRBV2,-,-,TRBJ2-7,CASSLWQGYEQYF,TGTGCCAGCAGCCTATGGCAGGGTTACGAGCAGTACTTC
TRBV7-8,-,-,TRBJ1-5,CASSSHRGNQPQHF,TGTGCCAGCAGCTCTCACAGGGGCAATCAGCCCCAGCATTTT
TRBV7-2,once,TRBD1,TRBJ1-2,CASSLAGQGGSGYTF,TGTGCCAGCAGCTTAGCGGGACAGGGGGGAAGTGGCTACACCTTC
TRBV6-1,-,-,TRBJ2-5,CASSDAASETQYF,TGTGCCAGCAGTGATGCTGCGTCGGAGACCCAGTACTTC
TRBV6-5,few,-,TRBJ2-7,CASSYTGRGGEQYF,TGTGCCAGCAGTTATACAGGGAGAGGAGGCGAGCAGTACTTC
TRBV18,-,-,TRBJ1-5,CASSLYSNQPQHF,TGTGCCAGCTCACTTTATAGCAATCAGCCCCAGCATTTT
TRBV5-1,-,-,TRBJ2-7,CASSLVEGGEQYF,TGCGCCAGCAGCTTGGTCGAGGGTGGCGAGCAGTACTTC
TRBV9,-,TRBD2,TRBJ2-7,CASSRREFTYEQYF,TGTGCCAGCAGCCGGCGGGAGTTTACCTACGAGCAGTACTTC
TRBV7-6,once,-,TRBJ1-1,CASSFGSTGNTEAFF,TGTGCCAGCAGCTTCGGAAGTACAGGGAACACTGAAGCTTTCTTT
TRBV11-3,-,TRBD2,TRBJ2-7,CASSQSGILNEQYF,TGTGCCAGCAGCCAGAGCGGGATCTTGAACGAGCAGTACTTC
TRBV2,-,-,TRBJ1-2,CASTQHKYGYTF,TGTGCCAGCACGCAACATAAATATGGCTACACCTTC
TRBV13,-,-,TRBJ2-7,CASSLTGDSYEQYF,TGTGCCAGCAGCTTGACGGGGGACTCCTACGAGCAGTACTTC
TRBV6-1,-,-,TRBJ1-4,CASSDGDSFTEKLFF,TGTGCCAGCAGTGATGGTGATAGTTTTACGGAAAAACTGTTTTTT
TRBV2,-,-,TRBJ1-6,CASSEKRTDLLSPLHF,TGTGCCAGCAGTGAGAAACGAACAGATTTATTGTCACCCCTCCACTTT
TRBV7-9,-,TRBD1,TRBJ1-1,CASSRQGWLEAFF,TGTGCCAGCAGCCGACAGGGGTGGCTTGAAGCTTTCTTT
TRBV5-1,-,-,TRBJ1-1,CASSPGRALNTEAFF,TGCGCCAGCAGCCCGGGCAGGGCTCTGAACACTGAAGCTTTCTTT
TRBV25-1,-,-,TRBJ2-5,CASTRGETQYF,TGTGCCAGCACCCGAGGGGAGACCCAGTACTTC
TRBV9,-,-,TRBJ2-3,CASSRLSGGGADTQYF,TGTGCCAGCAGCCGCCTTTCGGGGGGCGGGGCAGATACGCAGTATTTT
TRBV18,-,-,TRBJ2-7,CASSPREAGEQYF,TGTGCCAGCTCACCACGGGAGGCGGGGGAGCAGTACTTC
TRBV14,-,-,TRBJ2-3,CASSPKKGVTDTQYF,TGTGCCAGCAGCCCCAAGAAGGGGGTAACAGATACGCAGTATTTT
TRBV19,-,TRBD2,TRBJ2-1,CASRTSGLYNEQFF,TGTGCCAGTAGGACTAGCGGCCTCTACAATGAGCAGTTCTTC
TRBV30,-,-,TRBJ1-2,CAWSPGVQGYGYTF,TGTGCCTGGAGTCCCGGCGTTCAGGGCTATGGCTACACCTTC